The rows below give T cell receptor beta chains drawn from one sample of a study of tumor-infiltrating lymphocytes in oesophageal squamous cell carcinoma. TCRdb passed the PCR reads through MiXCR, listing each CDR3 protein once. Of 10,000 or so distinct CDR3 sequences detected, about 60% appear once; the ten largest clones hold more than 20%. The sequenced material came from esophageal tumor tissue. The source is a female donor with esophageal squamous cell carcinoma. Each CDR3 is given with its conserved first and last residue. Fields, in order: V gene, clone size, J gene, D gene, CDR3 protein, CDR3 DNA. A D gene is named only where the DNA matches it firmly. Size tells how often a clone was seen (once, few, many) or the class of an expanded clone, and some rows leave it out.

>TRBV7-3|.|TRBJ2-1|.
CASSSGRDLHNEQFF
TGTGCCAGCAGCTCCGGGCGGGACCTACACAATGAGCAGTTCTTC
>TRBV6-1|.|TRBJ2-1|TRBD2
CASSERGSGSGEQFF
TGTGCCAGCAGTGAAAGGGGCAGCGGGAGTGGAGAGCAGTTCTTC
>TRBV6-1|.|TRBJ1-2|.
CASTQGSGYTF
TGTGCCAGCACGCAGGGTTCTGGCTACACCTTC
>TRBV7-3|.|TRBJ2-1|TRBD1
CASSPTGTGANEQFF
TGTGCCAGCAGCCCAACCGGGACAGGCGCGAATGAGCAGTTCTTC
>TRBV5-3|few|TRBJ2-5|TRBD2
CASSRGLAGGRETQYF
TGCGCCAGCAGCCGGGGACTAGCGGGAGGTAGGGAGACCCAGTACTTT
>TRBV12-3/TRBV12-4|.|TRBJ2-5|.
CASMRFLGETQYF
TGTGCCAGCATGCGGTTCTTAGGAGAGACCCAGTACTTC
>TRBV28|.|TRBJ2-1|.
CASRVHSYEQFF
TGTGCCAGCAGGGTTCACTCCTACGAGCAGTTCTTC
>TRBV11-1|once|TRBJ2-1|TRBD1
CASVQGFGEQFF
TGTGCCAGCGTACAGGGGTTCGGTGAGCAGTTCTTC
>TRBV12-3/TRBV12-4|.|TRBJ2-7|.
CASSSGEEQYF
TGTGCCAGCAGTTCGGGTGAGGAGCAGTACTTC
>TRBV6-1|.|TRBJ2-3|TRBD1
CASSKRQGGTDTQYF
TGTGCCAGCAGCAAACGACAGGGGGGCACAGATACGCAGTATTTT
>TRBV10-1|once|TRBJ2-5|.
CASSESRLANQETQYF
TGCGCCAGCAGTGAGTCTCGCCTAGCCAACCAAGAGACCCAGTACTTC
>TRBV19|.|TRBJ2-6|TRBD1
CASRLLPGQESSGANVLTF
TGTGCCAGTAGACTCCTACCGGGACAGGAATCCTCTGGGGCCAACGTCCTGACTTTC
>TRBV6-1|.|TRBJ2-5|.
CASSFPAGKAQETQYF
TGTGCCAGCAGTTTCCCAGCAGGGAAGGCTCAAGAGACCCAGTACTTC
>TRBV6-8|few|TRBJ2-3|TRBD1
CASSYSGGRATDTQYF
TGTGCCAGCAGTTACTCAGGGGGCCGCGCCACAGATACGCAGTATTTT
>TRBV7-2|.|TRBJ2-1|TRBD2
CASSSSLRLAETYNEQFF
TGTGCCAGCAGCTCCTCCCTGCGACTAGCGGAGACCTACAATGAGCAGTTCTTC
>TRBV7-8|.|TRBJ1-1|.
CASSLGSRGLNTEAFF
TGTGCCAGCAGCTTAGGGTCTCGGGGCTTGAACACTGAAGCTTTCTTT
>TRBV4-1|many|TRBJ1-2|TRBD1
CASSQGDRGYGYTF
TGCGCCAGCAGCCAAGGGGACAGGGGATATGGCTACACCTTC
>TRBV12-3/TRBV12-4|.|TRBJ2-7|.
CASSLSLGSYEQYF
TGTGCCAGCAGTTTGAGTCTTGGGTCCTACGAGCAGTACTTC
>TRBV12-3/TRBV12-4|few|TRBJ2-5|.
CASSLAERKTQYF
TGTGCCAGCAGTTTAGCGGAAAGGAAGACCCAGTACTTC
>TRBV24-1|large|TRBJ2-1|TRBD1
CATSDMGTGNDNEQFF
TGTGCCACCAGTGATATGGGGACAGGGAACGACAATGAGCAGTTCTTC
>TRBV7-6|few|TRBJ2-3|.
CASSSAGRSTDTQYF
TGTGCCAGCAGCTCCGCAGGGAGAAGCACAGATACGCAGTATTTT
>TRBV6-2/TRBV6-3|.|TRBJ2-1|TRBD2
CASSYSGLAGGGEQFF
TGTGCCAGCAGTTACTCGGGACTAGCGGGAGGAGGTGAGCAGTTCTTC
>TRBV7-7|few|TRBJ2-2|TRBD2
CASSERGGAGELFF
TGTGCTAGCAGCGAACGGGGGGGTGCCGGGGAGCTGTTTTTT
>TRBV7-3|.|TRBJ2-1|.
CASSLSSQGGELYF
TGTGCCAGCAGCTTAAGCTCCCAGGGTGGGGAGCTGTATTTT
>TRBV7-2|.|TRBJ2-1|TRBD2
CASTLHASGYNEQFF
TGTGCCAGCACCCTCCATGCTAGCGGTTACAATGAGCAGTTCTTC
>TRBV7-3|few|TRBJ2-6|TRBD1
CASSRRAGGTAGANVLTF
TGTGCCAGCAGTCGTCGGGCAGGGGGAACAGCTGGGGCCAACGTCCTGACTTTC
>TRBV7-2|.|TRBJ2-7|TRBD2
CASSLGGGGADEQYF
TGTGCCAGCAGCTTAGGCGGGGGGGGAGCAGATGAGCAGTACTTC
>TRBV7-9|.|TRBJ2-7|TRBD2
CASSPGLADPEQYF
TGTGCCAGCAGTCCGGGACTAGCCGATCCCGAGCAGTACTTC
>TRBV7-2|.|TRBJ2-7|TRBD1
CASSLGGAGGLYEQYF
TGTGCCAGCAGCTTAGGAGGGGCAGGGGGTCTTTACGAGCAGTACTTC
>TRBV2|medium-sized|TRBJ2-1|TRBD2
CASAELRLAGDNEQFF
TGTGCCAGCGCGGAGTTGCGCCTAGCGGGAGACAATGAGCAGTTCTTC
>TRBV7-2|.|TRBJ2-7|TRBD1
CASRPTGTGLSEQYF
TGTGCCAGCAGGCCAACCGGGACAGGGCTTAGCGAGCAGTACTTC